A selection of T cell receptor beta chains follows, all from one sample in a study of T cell changes during pregnancy in multiple sclerosis. Generated by immunoSEQ multiplex PCR, the TCRdb table keeps only in-frame clones and is missing some. Among over 25,000 clones, around nine tenths were seen once, and the ten largest hold 6.2%. Sequencing used CD8+ T cells from peripheral blood mononuclear cells, obtained before pregnancy. All receptors come from a female donor with multiple sclerosis, enrolled in a pregnancy study. Each CDR3 is given with its conserved first and last residue. D genes are given only for firm matches. The size entry is marked missing in some rows and otherwise reads once, few, many or a size class.

size: .
J: TRBJ2-1
length: 16
D: TRBD2
V: TRBV7-9
DNA: TGTGCCAGCAGCTTACTAGCGGGAGGGCTTAAAGATGAGCAGTTCTTC
CDR3: CASSLLAGGLKDEQFF

size: once
J: TRBJ1-1
length: 17
D: .
V: TRBV4-3
DNA: TGCGCCAGCAGCTTTATGGGTGTGGGGGGGGTGAACACTGAAGCTTTCTTT
CDR3: CASSFMGVGGVNTEAFF

size: .
J: TRBJ1-2
length: 13
D: .
V: TRBV5-1
DNA: TGCGCCAGCAGCTTGGGACAGGATTATGGCTACACCTTC
CDR3: CASSLGQDYGYTF

size: .
J: TRBJ2-1
length: 15
D: .
V: TRBV7-3
DNA: TGTGCCAGCAGCTTAGGGCGGGGATCCTACAATGAGCAGTTCTTC
CDR3: CASSLGRGSYNEQFF

size: once
J: TRBJ1-2
length: 18
D: TRBD1
V: TRBV5-6
DNA: TGTGCCAGCAGCCGATTGGACAGGGGGTCCGTGATTGGCGGCGGCTACACCTTC
CDR3: CASSRLDRGSVIGGGYTF

size: .
J: TRBJ2-1
length: 15
D: TRBD2
V: TRBV28
DNA: TGTGCCGTGGTACCGGGACTAGCGAGTTTCCATGAGCAGTTCTTC
CDR3: CAVVPGLASFHEQFF

size: .
J: TRBJ2-3
length: 17
D: TRBD2
V: TRBV5-6
DNA: TGTGCCAGCAGCTTGGCGACTAGCGGGGGGCCCGGCGATACGCAGTATTTT
CDR3: CASSLATSGGPGDTQYF

size: .
J: TRBJ2-4
length: 15
D: .
V: TRBV5-1
DNA: TGCGCCAGCAGCGAAGGAGCACGAGCCAAAAACATTCAGTACTTC
CDR3: CASSEGARAKNIQYF

size: .
J: TRBJ2-7
length: 15
D: TRBD2
V: TRBV5-4
DNA: TGTGCCAGCAGCTTGGCGCTAGCGGGAGGCTACGAGCAGTACTTC
CDR3: CASSLALAGGYEQYF

size: .
J: TRBJ2-7
length: 11
D: .
V: TRBV2
DNA: TGTGCCAGCGTTTCGGGTTACGAGCAGTACTTC
CDR3: CASVSGYEQYF

size: .
J: TRBJ1-2
length: 13
D: .
V: TRBV6-6
DNA: TGTGCCAGCAGCAGTGCAGGGGACTATGGCTACACCTTC
CDR3: CASSSAGDYGYTF

size: .
J: TRBJ2-7
length: 14
D: TRBD2
V: TRBV7-6
DNA: TGTGCCAGCAGCTTAGCGGGAGGGGCTCGCGAGCAGTACTTC
CDR3: CASSLAGGAREQYF

size: .
J: TRBJ2-3
length: 14
D: TRBD1
V: TRBV6-4
DNA: TGTGCCAGCAGTGACGACAGGGAAACAGATACGCAGTATTTT
CDR3: CASSDDRETDTQYF

size: .
J: TRBJ1-1
length: 16
D: .
V: TRBV27
DNA: TGTGCCAGCATCGTAGACCCCGGAGGTTGGAACACTGAAGCTTTCTTT
CDR3: CASIVDPGGWNTEAFF

size: .
J: TRBJ2-5
length: 15
D: .
V: TRBV5-6
DNA: TGTGCCAGCAGCTGGGGCTCGGGTCGCCAAGAGACCCAGTACTTC
CDR3: CASSWGSGRQETQYF

size: .
J: TRBJ2-7
length: 13
D: .
V: TRBV10-3
DNA: TGTGCCATCAGTGAGGCGGGGACCTACGAGCAGTACTTC
CDR3: CAISEAGTYEQYF

size: .
J: TRBJ2-7
length: 14
D: TRBD1
V: TRBV13
DNA: TGTGCCAGCAGCCCAGGGACAGGGAATGGAATACCGTACTTC
CDR3: CASSPGTGNGIPYF

size: .
J: TRBJ2-1
length: 15
D: TRBD2
V: TRBV6-5
DNA: TGTGCCAGCAGTTTGTTAGCGGGAGGGTACAATGAGCAGTTCTTC
CDR3: CASSLLAGGYNEQFF

size: .
J: TRBJ2-1
length: 15
D: TRBD1
V: TRBV6-4
DNA: TGTGCCAGCAGTCCACAGGGGGGAGAATACAATGAGCAGTTCTTC
CDR3: CASSPQGGEYNEQFF

size: .
J: TRBJ2-5
length: 17
D: TRBD2
V: TRBV2
DNA: TGTGCCAGCAGTGAAACGGGAGCTAGCGGGAGAGAGGAGACCCAGTACTTC
CDR3: CASSETGASGREETQYF

size: .
J: TRBJ2-7
length: 15
D: TRBD1
V: TRBV4-3
DNA: TGCGCCAGCAGATCGAGGACAGGGGGTATTTACGAGCAGTACTTC
CDR3: CASRSRTGGIYEQYF